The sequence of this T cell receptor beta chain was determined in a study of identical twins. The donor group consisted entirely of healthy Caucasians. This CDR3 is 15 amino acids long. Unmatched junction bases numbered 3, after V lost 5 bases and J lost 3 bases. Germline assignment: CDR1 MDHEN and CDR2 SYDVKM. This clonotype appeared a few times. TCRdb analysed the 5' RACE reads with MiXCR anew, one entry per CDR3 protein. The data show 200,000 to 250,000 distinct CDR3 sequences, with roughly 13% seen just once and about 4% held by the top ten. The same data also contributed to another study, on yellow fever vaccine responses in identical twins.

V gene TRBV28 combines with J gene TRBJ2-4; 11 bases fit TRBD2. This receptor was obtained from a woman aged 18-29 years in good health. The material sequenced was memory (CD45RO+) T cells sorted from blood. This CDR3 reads CASSATSGNKNIQYF. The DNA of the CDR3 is TGTGCCAGCAGTGCGACTAGCGGGAACAAAAACATTCAGTACTTC.